Described below is a single TCR beta chain sequence and its context. What it binds is not known. This entry comes from a study of CD8+CD57+ T cells in acquired aplastic anemia. Study overall: DNA from sorted CD4+ and CD8+ cells averaged about 3.2 ug. Study-wide points: In CD8+ cells, Simpson's diversity showed no significant difference between patients and controls. Overlapping CD8+ CDR3 repertoires of patients and controls contained some 30 shared sequences.

Germline CDR1 SQVTM, CDR2 ANQGSEA. Trimming pared 3 bases from V and 5 bases from J, leaving 14 bases between. This CDR3 region has 13 residues. TCR beta VDJ and CDR3 profiles were obtained from a genomic DNA template. MiXCR was run by TCRdb on the reads, yielding one entry per CDR3 protein. The sample includes 150,000 to 200,000 distinct CDR3 sequences, 55% to 70% of them seen just once. The gene calls are TRBV29-1 and TRBJ2-7, with D maybe TRBD2 (5 bases). The material sequenced was sorted CD4+, CD8+, or CD8+CD57+ T cells (not recorded which) from PBMCs. The receptor was isolated from a human donor with severe aplastic anemia or a healthy control (not recorded which). The CDR3 reads CSVDPGVENEQYF. The CDR3 nucleotides are TGCAGCGTTGACCCCGGGGTGGAGAACGAGCAGTACTTC.